The 8 T cell receptor beta chains presented below share a single source sample, sequenced in a study of CD4 T cells in relation to SARS-CoV-2 and coronaviruses. The repertoire was sequenced with immunoSEQ multiplex PCR; TCRdb's copy has only in-frame clones and lacks some. The sample has about 36,000 clones, 65% to 80% seen once; the top ten hold around 21%. No antigen is known for these receptors. The source material was memory CD4+ T cells from PBMCs, cultured in vitro. These receptors were obtained from an adult with COVID-19.

The V and J genes are TRBV6-1 and TRBJ2-7, with 16 bases matching TRBD2. CDR1 and CDR2 (germline): MNHNS, SASEGT. V shed 2 bases, J shed 5 bases, and the junction held 18 bases outside the gene matches. The CDR3 runs 21 residues. CDR3 bases: TGTGCCAGCAGTGAAAGGTGGGGACTAGCGGGAGGGCCCATAGTACGTGACGAGCAGTACTTC. Translation gives CASSERWGLAGGPIVRDEQYF.

The genes are TRBV7-8 and TRBJ2-6; D is unresolved. The CDR3 is 14 residues long. V gave up 1 base and J gave up 4 bases, with 5 bases separating them. CDR1 is SGHVS, CDR2 FQNEAQ, per germline. The CDR3 region has the DNA TGTGCCAGCAGCTTAGTTTCCGGGGCCAACGTCCTGACTTTC. Translating it yields CASSLVSGANVLTF.

The chain has TRBV6-5 and TRBJ1-5; D gene ambiguous. The length of the CDR3 is 13 residues. The V gene's germline CDR1 is MNHEY and CDR2 SVGAGI. V was clipped by 6 bases and J by 5 bases, with 11 bases between them. Written as DNA, the CDR3 is TGTGCCAGCAGCGCGGGGTCGGATCAGCCCCAGCATTTT. It translates to CASSAGSDQPQHF.

This chain connects TRBV6-6 to TRBJ2-7, with D perhaps matching TRBD1 or TRBD2 (5 bases each). V gave up 5 bases and J gave up 6 bases, with 17 bases separating them. The V gene's germline CDR1 is MNHNY and CDR2 SVGAGI (reference sequence). This CDR3 has 14 amino acids. In DNA form, the CDR3 reads TGTGCCAGCAGTCCAAGCCGGGACCCACCCGAGCAGTACTTC. This sequence encodes CASSPSRDPPEQYF.

This chain links TRBV6-6 with TRBJ2-5; possibly TRBD1 for D (5 bases). The V and J ends lost 8 bases and 5 bases respectively, with 9 bases between them. Germline lookup yields CDR1 MNHNY and CDR2 SVGAGI (reference sequence). CDR3 length: 11 amino acids. CDR3 region: CASRKGETQYF. As DNA, the CDR3 is TGTGCCAGCCGGAAGGGGGAGACCCAGTACTTC.

This chain joins TRBV2 and TRBJ2-3, with D possibly being TRBD1 (6 bases). V was pared by 6 bases and J by 1 base, with 17 bases between. From germline, CDR1 is SNHLY and CDR2 FYNNEI. This CDR3 is 16 amino acids long. CDR3 sequence reads: CASSRDTSSGTDTQYF. DNA for the CDR3: TGTGCCAGCAGCCGGGACACTTCGTCGGGCACAGATACGCAGTATTTT.

The chain joins TRBV2 to TRBJ2-1, with 10 bases lining up with TRBD2. Germline V gene data show CDR1 as SNHLY and CDR2 as FYNNEI. This CDR3 comprises 16 residues. With V trimmed by 8 bases and J by 0 bases, 7 bases remained unmatched. CDR3 DNA: TGTGCCAGCCACCCCAGCGGGGGGGACTCCTACAATGAGCAGTTCTTC. As protein: CASHPSGGDSYNEQFF.

The rearrangement uses TRBV28 and TRBJ2-7, with 7 bases aligning to TRBD1. The CDR3 totals 14 residues. J was trimmed by 2 bases and V by 3 bases; bases with no gene match: 4. Germline V CDR1 and CDR2: MDHEN, SYDVKM. The CDR3 region is CASSFPQGAYEQYF. The CDR3 DNA reads TGTGCCAGCAGTTTCCCGCAGGGGGCCTACGAGCAGTACTTC.